These T cell receptor beta chains were read from a single sample in a study of T cell responses to AZD1222 COVID-19 vaccine. Measured with immunoSEQ multiplex PCR; TCRdb has only the in-frame clones, and not every one. Among around 150,000 clones listed, approximately 88% were seen once. The source was peripheral blood, collected on day 0 of AZD1222 vaccination. These receptors were taken from an adult in good health. Both conserved end residues are trimmed from each CDR3. Each record gives: J gene, V gene, CDR3 protein.

>TRBJ2-3|TRBV19
ASSGSDTQY
>TRBJ2-7|TRBV18
ASSESGGPWDEQY
>TRBJ2-5|TRBV28
ASRGGTSSGETQY
>TRBJ1-1|TRBV30
AWSVTRRRSTEAF
>TRBJ1-6|TRBV19
ASSSWSSYNSPLH
>TRBJ1-2|TRBV28
ASSLQGTLDVGGYT
>TRBJ1-1|TRBV19
ASSIDSPPAGEAF
>TRBJ1-5|TRBV6-6
ASTRYASRTGALGNQPQH
>TRBJ1-6|TRBV11-2
ASSRTSSPPLH
>TRBJ2-7|TRBV28
ASSPNPRAQRGYEQY
>TRBJ1-5|TRBV6-1
ASSEAPGPNQPQH
>TRBJ1-1|TRBV2
ASSNTEAF
>TRBJ1-5|TRBV29-1
SVVGGPGQPQH
>TRBJ2-3|TRBV30
AWFPLPDSTDTQY
>TRBJ1-2|TRBV2
ASRDRTGSFYGYT
>TRBJ1-5|TRBV12-3/TRBV12-4
ASSPRWIQPQH